This passage covers 25 T cell receptor beta chains from one sample sequenced in a study of shared clonotypes between healthy human individuals. Profiling relied on immunoSEQ multiplex PCR, and the TCRdb table lists in-frame clones only, not all of them. Here the sample spans 2,500,000 or so clones, roughly 92% being singletons. The sample consisted of naive CD4+ T cells sorted from blood. Subset described: CD45RA+ positively selected. The receptors come from a man between 18 and 29 years old in good health.

The rearrangement joins TRBV18 to TRBJ1-2, with D tentatively TRBD1 (5 bases). This CDR3 is 13 amino acids long. Per germline, CDR1 KGHSH and CDR2 LQKENI. Trimming shortened V by 0 bases and J by 7 bases, and 9 bases separated the two germline ends. CDR3 in amino acids: CASSPPQVTGYTF. For the CDR3, the DNA is TGTGCCAGCTCACCACCACAGGTTACTGGCTACACCTTC.

The genes are TRBV5-1 and TRBJ1-2; D gene uncertain. V was cut by 1 base and J by 8 bases, with 15 bases left in between. Per germline, CDR1 SGHRS and CDR2 YFSETQ. The CDR3 spans 14 residues. The CDR3 loop is CASSLSAEKGGYTF. CDR3 nucleotide sequence: TGCGCCAGCAGCTTGTCGGCGGAGAAAGGGGGCTACACCTTC.

The V and J genes are TRBV19 and TRBJ1-1, with 7 nucleotides matching TRBD1. The V gene end was trimmed by 5 bases and the J gene end by 0 bases; junction bases not matched to a gene: 9. CDR3 size: 16 residues. Per the germline V gene, CDR1 is LNHDA and CDR2 is SQIVND (reference sequence). CDR3 coding DNA: TGTGCCAGTAGTGAGGGGGCGAACCGAATGAACACTGAAGCTTTCTTT. Translating it yields CASSEGANRMNTEAFF.

V is TRBV2 and J is TRBJ1-2, with D perhaps matching TRBD1 (6 bases). Trimming cost V 7 bases and J 2 bases, with 20 bases left between them. Germline values: CDR1 SNHLY, CDR2 FYNNEI. This CDR3 region has 16 residues. Here the CDR3 DNA reads TGTGCCAGCAACCAGGACAGCGCCTCATTGAACTATGGCTACACCTTC. Its protein is CASNQDSASLNYGYTF.

The chain combines TRBV14 with TRBJ2-7; D is undetermined. CDR1 and CDR2 (germline): SGHDN, FVKESK. V dropped 3 bases and J dropped 4 bases, with 7 bases sitting between them. This CDR3 is built from 12 residues. The CDR3 DNA reads TGTGCCAGCAGCCAGAAAGGGTACGAGCAGTACTTC. This encodes CASSQKGYEQYF.

The chain links TRBV5-1 to TRBJ2-7; D is tentatively TRBD1 or TRBD2 (5 bases each). Deletions cut 7 bases from V and 0 bases from J, with 14 bases between. The CDR3 consists of 14 residues. CDR1 is SGHRS, CDR2 YFSETQ, per germline. The chain's CDR3 is CASGVGRSSYEQYF. The CDR3 DNA is TGCGCCAGCGGCGTGGGACGGAGCTCCTACGAGCAGTACTTC.

The rearrangement uses TRBV12-5 and TRBJ2-5; D not resolved. The ends were cut back, 6 bases at V and 10 bases at J, with 18 bases in the middle. Looked up from germline, CDR1 is LGHNT and CDR2 is FRNRAP. This CDR3 is built from 13 residues. The CDR3, as DNA: TGTGCTAGTGGCCCAGGACCACTCGTGGACCAGTACTTC. Its protein is CASGPGPLVDQYF.

The V and J genes are TRBV13 and TRBJ1-6; 7 bases match TRBD1. Trimming at V came to 5 bases and at J to 5 bases, leaving 3 bases not matched to a gene. Germline CDR1 is PRHDT and CDR2 is FYEKMQ (reference sequence). CDR3 length: 14 amino acids. The CDR3 region has the DNA TGTGCCAGCAGCCATGGACAGGATAATTCACCCCTCCACTTT. Protein product: CASSHGQDNSPLHF.

This chain connects TRBV5-1 to TRBJ2-5, with D perhaps TRBD1 or TRBD2 (5 bases each). V lost 3 bases to trimming and J lost 4 bases, with 16 bases between them. The CDR3 has 15 residues. CDR1 SGHRS and CDR2 YFSETQ come from the germline V gene. CDR3 sequence: CASSSRQPGRETQYF. The CDR3 nucleotides read TGCGCCAGCAGCTCAAGACAACCAGGGAGAGAGACCCAGTACTTC.

The V and J genes are TRBV7-2 and TRBJ2-3; 11 bases fit TRBD2. Germline values: CDR1 SGHTA, CDR2 FQGNSA. Trimming cost V 5 bases and J 6 bases; bases outside gene matches: 7. CDR3 size: 15 residues. The CDR3 DNA sequence: TGTGCCAGCAGCACCACTAGCGGGAGTTGGGATACGCAGTATTTT. Protein: CASSTTSGSWDTQYF.

The CDR3 bases are TGTGCCAGCTCACCAATGGTAGACAATCAGCCCCAGCATTTT. Translating gives CASSPMVDNQPQHF. J is TRBJ1-5 and V is TRBV18; D unclear. The germline gives CDR1 KGHSH, CDR2 LQKENI. V was shortened by 2 bases and J by 3 bases, with 8 bases between the two germline ends. The CDR3 length is 14 residues.

The chain is built from TRBV2 and TRBJ2-3; a weak D match, TRBD1 (5 bases). This CDR3 has 17 amino acids. V was cut by 1 base and J by 1 base, with 15 bases left in between. From germline, CDR1 is SNHLY and CDR2 FYNNEI. CDR3 loop: CASSEGTGQTRTDTQYF. The CDR3 DNA follows: TGTGCCAGCAGTGAAGGCACAGGCCAGACTCGCACAGATACGCAGTATTTT.

This rearrangement joins TRBV6-5 to TRBJ1-6, with D maybe TRBD1 (6 bases). Germline assignment: CDR1 MNHEY and CDR2 SVGAGI. The CDR3 contains 13 residues. Trimming pared 6 bases from V and 9 bases from J, leaving 12 bases between. The CDR3 DNA reads as TGTGCCAGCAGCTTGACAGGTTTTTCACCCCTCCACTTT. Amino acids: CASSLTGFSPLHF.

This clone has a single count. The gene calls are TRBV6-5 and TRBJ1-1; maybe TRBD1 (5 bases). The CDR3 spans 13 residues. Trimming pared 7 bases from V and 10 bases from J, leaving 19 bases between. The V gene's germline CDR1 is MNHEY and CDR2 SVGAGI. As DNA, the CDR3 is TGTGCCAGCAAAGGGGCAGCGGGCAGACGAGCTTTCTTT. Encoded protein: CASKGAAGRRAFF.

The chain links TRBV21-1 to TRBJ2-3. TRBV21-1 counts as a pseudogene. The CDR3 contains 14 residues. CDR3 bases: TGTGCCAGCAGTCGGGCCCCGAGCACAGATACGCAGTATTTT. Protein product: CASSRAPSTDTQYF.

The CDR3, as DNA: TGTGCCAGCAGCTTGACCGGGACAGCCTACACTGAAGCTTTCTTT. Residues: CASSLTGTAYTEAFF. The rearrangement uses TRBV5-5 and TRBJ1-1; 7 bases are shared with TRBD1. V dropped 1 base and J dropped 3; count of bases not matched to a gene: 6. The CDR3 spans 15 residues. From germline, CDR1 is SGHKS and CDR2 YYEKEE (reference sequence).

Of note for this clone: This sample includes further DNA sequences coding for the same CDR3. This chain joins TRBV5-1 and TRBJ1-6, with D possibly matching TRBD1 (6 bases). The V gene lost 0 bases and the J gene lost 9 bases, with 10 bases spanning the gap. Germline V gene sequence: CDR1 SGHRS, CDR2 YFSETQ. The CDR3 sequence is 14 residues long. The chain's CDR3 is CASSLGQAGSPLHF. The CDR3 DNA reads TGCGCCAGCAGCTTGGGACAGGCCGGTTCACCCCTCCACTTT.

The chain joins TRBV2 to TRBJ1-5; 8 bases are shared with TRBD1. This CDR3 is 14 amino acids long. The junction had 8 bases not matched to a gene; V was cut back by 6 bases and J by 7 bases. Germline V CDR1 and CDR2: SNHLY, FYNNEI. CDR3 sequence (DNA): TGTGCCAGCAGGACGGACAGGGTAAACCAGCCCCAGCATTTT. Encoded protein: CASRTDRVNQPQHF. The complete variable domain, with remaining parts taken from reference TRBV2 and TRBJ1-5, reads EPEVTQTPSHQVTQMGQEVILRCVPISNHLYFYWYRQILGQKVEFLVSFYNNEISEKSEIFDDQFSVERPDGSNFTLKIRSTKLEDSAMYFCASRTDRVNQPQHFGDGTRLSIL.

This clone was seen only a few times. The chain joins TRBV30 to TRBJ1-1; 7 bases map to TRBD1. The CDR3 contains 14 residues. V was pared by 1 base and J by 2 bases, with 4 bases of the junction left unmatched. CDR1 is GTSNPN, CDR2 SVGIG, per germline (reference sequence). CDR3 in amino acids: CAWSGGQRNTEAFF. The CDR3 DNA follows: TGTGCCTGGAGTGGGGGACAGAGAAACACTGAAGCTTTCTTT.

Details on this clone: Additional DNA sequences in this sample encode the identical CDR3. The CDR3 loop is CASSEGGNTGELFF. The DNA for the CDR3 is TGTGCCAGCAGCGAGGGGGGAAACACCGGGGAGCTGTTTTTT. The genes are TRBV19 and TRBJ2-2, with D possibly being TRBD1 or TRBD2 (6 bases each). Trimming removed 9 bases at V and 2 bases at J, with 13 bases between. CDR3 length: 14 residues. Germline CDR1 and CDR2: LNHDA and SQIVND (reference sequence).

The chain links TRBV5-4 to TRBJ2-7; D is unresolved. V was clipped by 3 bases and J by 1 base, with 11 bases between them. The CDR3 is made up of 14 amino acids. Germline CDR1 is SGHNT and CDR2 is YYREEE (reference sequence). The CDR3 spells CASSSPTGSYEQYF. DNA for the CDR3: TGTGCCAGCAGCTCTCCGACTGGTTCCTACGAGCAGTACTTC.

This rearrangement joins TRBV9 to TRBJ1-3; 9 nucleotides match TRBD1. The ends lost 5 bases at V and 0 bases at J; junction bases unmatched: 12. Germline V gives CDR1 SGDLS, CDR2 YYNGEE. This CDR3 has 18 amino acids. The CDR3 here is CASSITLTGGSSGNTIYF. CDR3 DNA: TGTGCCAGCAGTATCACATTGACAGGGGGAAGCTCTGGAAACACCATATATTTT.

The rearrangement links TRBV6-5 to TRBJ2-5; 9 nucleotides match TRBD2. The CDR3 is 16 residues long. From germline, CDR1 is MNHEY and CDR2 SVGAGI. V was clipped by 1 base and J by 5 bases; unmatched bases: 8. CDR3: CASSYFAGGPGETQYF. The DNA for the CDR3 is TGTGCCAGCAGTTACTTCGCGGGGGGGCCGGGGGAGACCCAGTACTTC.

The rearrangement links TRBV11-2 to TRBJ1-3, with TRBD1 as a possible D gene (5 bases). Trimming removed 4 bases at V and 4 bases at J, with 14 bases between. Germline V CDR1 and CDR2: SGHAT, FQNNGV. This CDR3 comprises 15 residues. This CDR3 reads CASSSTGTRGNTIYF. The CDR3 coding sequence is TGTGCCAGCAGCTCCACCGGGACGCGAGGAAACACCATATATTTT.

Concerning this clone: Within the sample, other DNA sequences also encode this same CDR3. The chain is built from TRBV10-3 and TRBJ2-3; 9 nucleotides line up with TRBD2. The V segment lost 5 bases and the J segment 0 bases; nucleotides outside the gene matches: 3. Per the germline V gene, CDR1 is ENHRY and CDR2 is SYGVKD. This CDR3 comprises 15 residues. The CDR3 DNA sequence: TGTGCCATCAGTTCGACTAGCGGTAGCACAGATACGCAGTATTTT. Protein: CAISSTSGSTDTQYF.